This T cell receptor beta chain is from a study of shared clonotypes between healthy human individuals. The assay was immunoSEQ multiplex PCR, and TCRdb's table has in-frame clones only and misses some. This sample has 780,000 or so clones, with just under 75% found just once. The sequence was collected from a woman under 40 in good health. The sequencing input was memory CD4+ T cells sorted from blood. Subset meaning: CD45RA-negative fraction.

This CDR3 reads CASSPAETGLTEAFF. The CDR3 region has the DNA TGTGCCAGCAGCCCGGCCGAGACAGGACTCACTGAAGCTTTCTTT. The chain couples TRBV5-6 to TRBJ1-1; D is perhaps TRBD1 (6 bases). V lost 4 bases to trimming and J lost 4 bases, with 17 bases between them. The germline gives CDR1 SGHDT, CDR2 YYEEEE. This CDR3 has 15 residues.